Shown below are 13 T cell receptor beta chains from a single sample sequenced in a study of blood T cell repertoires in COVID-19. The assay was immunoSEQ multiplex PCR, and TCRdb's table has in-frame clones only and misses some. This table has around 300,000 clones, about 88% appearing once. Material: PBMCs or T cells enriched from blood (not recorded which). These receptors were collected from a woman aged 45-60 years who had recovered from COVID-19.

The chain has TRBV1 and TRBJ2-3; TRBD2, the table's D call, lacks a check against the DNA. TRBV1 is a pseudogene. This CDR3 has 14 residues. CDR3 sequence: CTSRSSGSTDTQYF. The CDR3 DNA follows: TGCACCAGCAGATCTAGCGGGAGTACAGATACGCAGTATTTT.

The chain links TRBV4-2 to TRBJ1-4; tentative D call: TRBD1 (6 bases). CDR3 size: 18 residues. Germline CDR1 and CDR2: LGHNA and YNFKEQ. V was cut by 4 bases and J by 3 bases, with 21 bases left in between. The CDR3 nucleotides read TGTGCCAGCAGCCCTTTGGGCCAGGGACACGGATCTAATGAAAAACTGTTTTTT. Protein product: CASSPLGQGHGSNEKLFF.

The chain links TRBV5-4 to TRBJ1-1, with D hard to call. The CDR3 sequence is 13 residues long. Trimming took off 4 bases at V and 4 bases at J, with 11 bases between the two ends. The germline CDR1 and CDR2 sequences are SGHNT and YYREEE (reference sequence). CDR3 residues: CASSVTWSTEAFF. The CDR3 bases are TGTGCCAGCAGCGTTACATGGAGCACTGAAGCTTTCTTT. The entire variable domain, with the rest obtained from reference TRBV5-4 and TRBJ1-1, is as follows: ETGVTQSPTHLIKTRGQQVTLRCSSQSGHNTVSWYQQALGQGPQFIFQYYREEENGRGNFPPRFSGLQFPNYSSELNVNALELDDSALYLCASSVTWSTEAFFGQGTRLTVV.

The chain uses TRBV5-1 and TRBJ1-1; weak D call: TRBD1 (5 bases). Trimming took 4 bases from V and 7 from J, leaving 11 bases between them. From germline, CDR1 is SGHRS and CDR2 YFSETQ. The CDR3 contains 12 residues. CDR3 protein: CASSNYGGEAFF. Written as DNA, the CDR3 is TGCGCCAGCAGCAACTACGGGGGTGAAGCTTTCTTT.

This clone has just a few counts. The CDR3 is CASSISISNQPQHF. As DNA, the CDR3 is TGTGCCAGTAGTATAAGCATTAGCAATCAGCCCCAGCATTTT. The chain recombines TRBV19 with TRBJ1-5; D is ambiguous. V was pared by 2 bases and J by 0 bases, with 5 bases between. There are 14 residues in the CDR3. From germline, CDR1 is LNHDA and CDR2 SQIVND (reference sequence).

In its sample, this clone was seen once. The V call is TRBV4-2, the J call TRBJ2-1; the match to TRBD2 covers 11 bases. Germline trimming cut 7 bases from V and 2 bases from J; bases unmatched to any gene: 7. From germline, CDR1 is LGHNA and CDR2 YNFKEQ. The CDR3 covers 16 residues. The CDR3 region is CASKGSGRGAYNEQFF. CDR3 DNA sequence: TGTGCCAGCAAGGGTAGCGGGAGGGGGGCCTACAATGAGCAGTTCTTC.

This chain uses TRBV28 with TRBJ1-5; 9 bases are a match to TRBD1. Trimming at V came to 8 bases and at J to 0 bases, leaving 2 bases not matched to a gene. The CDR3 spans 14 residues. Germline V gene data show CDR1 as MDHEN and CDR2 as SYDVKM. Here the CDR3 DNA reads TGTGCCAGCCTGGACAGGGGTAGCAATCAGCCCCAGCATTTT. It yields the protein CASLDRGSNQPQHF.

The J gene is TRBJ2-5, the V gene TRBV27; TRBD2 aligns across 9 bases. Germline-derived CDR1 and CDR2 are MNHEY and SMNVEV (reference sequence). CDR3 length: 13 residues. V gave up 6 bases and J gave up 4 bases; unmatched junction bases: 3. CDR3 sequence: CASRASGTETQYF. The DNA of the CDR3 is TGTGCCAGCAGGGCTAGCGGGACAGAGACCCAGTACTTC.

This sequence joins TRBV19 and TRBJ2-5; the D is unclear. Deletions cut 1 base from V and 5 bases from J, with 8 bases between. The CDR3 is 13 residues long. Germline CDR1 is LNHDA and CDR2 is SQIVND (reference sequence). The CDR3 here is CASSIVSTETQYF. The CDR3 DNA reads TGTGCCAGTAGTATAGTGTCTACTGAGACCCAGTACTTC.

The chain uses TRBV4-3 and TRBJ2-1; 12 bases map to TRBD2. The germline V gene has CDR1 LGHNA and CDR2 YSLEER. J was trimmed by 4 bases and V by 4 bases; bases with no gene match: 2. The CDR3 contains 15 residues. The CDR3 DNA is TGCGCCAGCAGCCGTACTAGCGGGAGGTACAATGAGCAGTTCTTC. Its translation is CASSRTSGRYNEQFF.

The V gene is TRBV19, the J gene TRBJ1-5; TRBD1 is a possible D gene (6 bases). CDR1 LNHDA and CDR2 SQIVND come from the germline V gene (reference sequence). Trimming shortened V by 6 bases and J by 0 bases, and 9 bases separated the two germline ends. This CDR3 has 14 residues. This CDR3 reads CASRMDSSNQPQHF. CDR3 sequence (DNA): TGTGCCAGTAGGATGGACAGTAGCAATCAGCCCCAGCATTTT.

This clone occurred a few times. Other DNA variants within this sample encode the same CDR3. The chain recombines TRBV9 with TRBJ2-3; the D gene is possibly TRBD2 (6 bases). The CDR3 totals 11 residues. Germline CDR1 and CDR2: SGDLS and YYNGEE. The V and J ends lost 4 bases and 6 bases respectively, with 6 bases between them. The CDR3 is CASSRGDTQYF. The CDR3 DNA reads TGTGCCAGCAGCCGGGGGGATACGCAGTATTTT.

This clone was recorded only once. The chain recombines TRBV6-5 with TRBJ1-2; 8 positions agree with TRBD1. V shed 6 bases, J shed 6 bases, and the junction held 6 bases outside the gene matches. Looked up from germline, CDR1 is MNHEY and CDR2 is SVGAGI. This CDR3 has 13 amino acids. CDR3 sequence: CASRIGQGHGYTF. CDR3 DNA: TGTGCCAGCAGAATCGGACAGGGCCATGGCTACACCTTC.